The 23 T cell receptor beta chains below come from one sample, sequenced in a study of blood T cell repertoires in COVID-19. Here immunoSEQ multiplex PCR was the method, and the copy in TCRdb shows in-frame clones only, minus some. This table holds 150,000 to 200,000 clones, over 80% found once. Sequencing was performed on PBMCs or T cells enriched from blood (not recorded which). Source of these receptors: a woman in her sixties or seventies who had recovered from COVID-19.

The chain couples TRBV7-2 to TRBJ2-7; perhaps TRBD2 as D (6 bases). This CDR3 region has 14 residues. The germline V gene encodes CDR1 SGHTA and CDR2 FQGNSA. V lost 1 base to trimming and J lost 0 bases, with 7 bases between them. CDR3 region: CASSLGGDSYEQYF. In DNA form, the CDR3 reads TGTGCCAGCAGCTTAGGCGGGGACTCCTACGAGCAGTACTTC.

V is TRBV5-1 and J is TRBJ2-7; TRBD2 agrees at 7 bases. Losses at the gene ends were 3 bases for V and 5 bases for J; bases not matched to a gene: 20. CDR1 and CDR2 (germline): SGHRS, YFSETQ. The CDR3 contains 18 residues. The CDR3 DNA is TGCGCCAGCAGCTGGGGGAGGGGCTCACGAGGGGCCCGGGACGAGCAGTACTTC. This sequence encodes CASSWGRGSRGARDEQYF.

The chain uses TRBV19 and TRBJ2-5; 8 bases fit TRBD1. This CDR3 is 16 amino acids long. V dropped 4 bases and J dropped 5; count of bases not matched to a gene: 12. Germline values: CDR1 LNHDA, CDR2 SQIVND (reference sequence). CDR3 protein: CASSTTRTGGYETQYF. CDR3 in DNA: TGTGCCAGTAGTACCACCAGAACAGGGGGATATGAGACCCAGTACTTC. The full variable domain, its missing parts supplied by reference TRBV19 and TRBJ2-5, is DGGITQSPKYLFRKEGQNVTLSCEQNLNHDAMYWYRQDPGQGLRLIYYSQIVNDFQKGDIAEGYSVSREKKESFPLTVTSAQKNPTAFYLCASSTTRTGGYETQYFGPGTRLLVL.

This chain links TRBV30 with TRBJ2-1; 7 bases are shared with TRBD1. The CDR3 contains 14 residues. Trimming cost V 1 base and J 0 bases; bases outside gene matches: 0. Germline-derived CDR1 and CDR2 are GTSNPN and SVGIG (reference sequence). The CDR3 is CAWSGDSSYNEQFF. As DNA, the CDR3 is TGTGCCTGGAGTGGGGACAGCTCCTACAATGAGCAGTTCTTC.

The genes are TRBV9 and TRBJ1-4; 10 nucleotides match TRBD1. The CDR3 runs 14 residues. V lost 2 bases, J lost 5 bases, and 0 bases stayed unmatched. The germline V gene has CDR1 SGDLS and CDR2 YYNGEE. The CDR3 nucleotides are TGTGCCAGCAGCGTGGACAGGGGGAATGAAAAACTGTTTTTT. As protein: CASSVDRGNEKLFF.

The chain recombines TRBV4-1 with TRBJ1-2; TRBD1 aligns across 7 bases. CDR1 is MGHRA, CDR2 YSYEKL, per germline. V lost 2 bases to trimming and J lost 2 bases; unmatched junction nucleotides: 5. This CDR3 has 15 amino acids. This CDR3 reads CASSQRSQGNYGYTF. The CDR3 bases are TGCGCCAGCAGCCAAAGATCACAGGGGAACTATGGCTACACCTTC.

The chain is built from TRBV4-1 and TRBJ2-7; 7 bases line up with TRBD1. The J segment lost 4 bases and the V segment lost 0 bases, leaving 6 bases of the junction unmatched. Germline V gene sequence: CDR1 MGHRA, CDR2 YSYEKL. CDR3 size: 15 residues. The CDR3 coding sequence is TGCGCCAGCAGCCAAGATTACAGGGGTTTGTACGAGCAGTACTTC. Residues: CASSQDYRGLYEQYF.

The chain joins TRBV6-1 to TRBJ2-5, with TRBD1 identical over 8 bases. With V trimmed by 3 bases and J by 4 bases, 10 bases remained unmatched. The germline CDR1 and CDR2 sequences are MNHNS and SASEGT. The CDR3 covers 16 residues. CDR3 sequence reads: CASSDTGTGGRETQYF. The CDR3, as DNA: TGTGCCAGCAGTGACACCGGGACAGGTGGTCGAGAGACCCAGTACTTC.

V and J are TRBV2 and TRBJ1-6; 7 nucleotides line up with TRBD1. The CDR3 spans 14 residues. The germline CDR1 and CDR2 sequences are SNHLY and FYNNEI. The V segment lost 7 bases and the J segment 6 bases; nucleotides outside the gene matches: 6. CDR3 loop: CASNLRGINSPLHF. The CDR3, as DNA: TGTGCCAGCAACCTCAGGGGGATTAATTCACCCCTCCACTTT.

This clone was picked up a small number of times. This chain uses TRBV18 with TRBJ1-4; D is unclear. Trimming took 4 bases from V and 7 from J, leaving 13 bases between them. The CDR3 has 14 residues. In germline, CDR1 is KGHSH, CDR2 LQKENI. The CDR3, as DNA: TGTGCCAGCTCACGTTCGAGGGAGGGTGAAAAACTGTTTTTT. This encodes CASSRSREGEKLFF.

In this sample, this clone turned up once. The gene calls are TRBV19 and TRBJ2-5; TRBD1 might be the D (5 bases). The CDR3 consists of 14 residues. Germline values: CDR1 LNHDA, CDR2 SQIVND (reference sequence). V lost 5 bases and J 0 bases, leaving 10 bases between the germline ends. The CDR3 is CASSWGLYQETQYF. Written as DNA, the CDR3 is TGTGCCAGTAGTTGGGGCTTGTACCAAGAGACCCAGTACTTC.

This chain links TRBV5-1 with TRBJ2-4, with 7 nucleotides matching TRBD1. Trimming took 0 bases from V and 4 from J; bases not matched to a gene: 4. This CDR3 has 15 amino acids. From germline, CDR1 is SGHRS and CDR2 YFSETQ. CDR3 coding DNA: TGCGCCAGCAGCTTGGGGTCGACAGGGAAAAACATTCAGTACTTC. Its translation: CASSLGSTGKNIQYF. Full variable domain (rest looked up from reference TRBV5-1 and TRBJ2-4): KAGVTQTPRYLIKTRGQQVTLSCSPISGHRSVSWYQQTPGQGLQFLFEYFSETQRNKGNFPGRFSGRQFSNSRSEMNVSTLELGDSALYLCASSLGSTGKNIQYFGAGTRLSVL.

The gene calls are TRBV2 and TRBJ1-3; D not resolved. The CDR3 consists of 12 residues. Per the germline V gene, CDR1 is SNHLY and CDR2 is FYNNEI. The germline V and J ends were trimmed by 4 bases and 10 bases, with 11 bases remaining between them. The CDR3 loop reads CASSVVGRTIYF. For the CDR3, the DNA is TGTGCCAGCAGTGTGGTCGGGAGGACCATATATTTT.

The rearrangement uses TRBV7-4 and TRBJ1-5, with no clear D. The V gene lost 2 bases and the J gene lost 3 bases, with 8 bases spanning the gap. CDR1 and CDR2 (germline): SGHVT, SQSDAQ. This CDR3 is 14 amino acids long. CDR3 DNA: TGTGCCAGCAGCTTACGGGGTTCCAATCAGCCCCAGCATTTT. Translated: CASSLRGSNQPQHF. The full variable domain, in which reference TRBV7-4 and TRBJ1-5 provide the parts outside the CDR3, is GAGVSQSPRYKVAKRGRDVALRCDSISGHVTLYWYRQTLGQGSEVLTYSQSDAQRDKSGRPSGRFSAERPERSVSTLKIQRTEQGDSAVYLCASSLRGSNQPQHFGDGTRLSIL.

The chain links TRBV13 to TRBJ1-4; weak D call: TRBD1 (6 bases). V lost 2 bases, J lost 7 bases, and 14 bases lay in between. The CDR3 sequence is 15 residues long. Germline V gene data show CDR1 as PRHDT and CDR2 as FYEKMQ (reference sequence). The CDR3 DNA follows: TGTGCCAGCAGCTTACGGGGCAGGGGCCCTGAAAAACTGTTTTTT. Its translation: CASSLRGRGPEKLFF.

V and J are TRBV5-6 and TRBJ1-6; tentative D call: TRBD1 (6 bases). Germline V gene lookup returns CDR1 SGHDT and CDR2 YYEEEE. Trimming removed 5 bases from V and 8 bases from J, with 17 bases in between. The CDR3 is made up of 15 amino acids. The CDR3 region is CASRDNREGHSPLHF. The CDR3 DNA reads TGTGCCAGCAGGGATAACAGGGAAGGACATTCACCCCTCCACTTT.

The chain uses TRBV29-1 and TRBJ2-1, with 11 bases identical to TRBD2. The CDR3 has 15 amino acids. CDR1 and CDR2 from the germline V gene are SQVTM and ANQGSEA. The ends lost 3 bases at V and 8 bases at J; junction bases unmatched: 9. In DNA, the CDR3 is TGCAGCGTTGATTATCTAGCGGGAGGTCCGGATGAGCAGTTCTTC. It specifies CSVDYLAGGPDEQFF.

The chain links TRBV7-3 to TRBJ2-5; TRBD2 is a possible D gene (6 bases). CDR3 length: 13 residues. Trimming left V 5 bases short and J 7 bases short, with 14 bases between. Germline V gives CDR1 SGHTA, CDR2 FQGTGA. CDR3 loop: CASSKTPGGTQYF. CDR3 DNA: TGTGCCAGCAGCAAAACGCCCGGGGGGACCCAGTACTTC.

The chain carries TRBV11-3 and TRBJ2-7, with 10 bases aligning to TRBD2. The CDR3 has 15 residues. The germline CDR1 and CDR2 sequences are SGHNT and YENEEA. The junction had 6 bases not matched to a gene; V was cut back by 1 base and J by 6 bases. The CDR3 DNA follows: TGTGCCAGCAGCTTAGGCCTAGCGGGAGTAAGCGAGCAGTACTTC. Translated, it gives CASSLGLAGVSEQYF. The full variable domain, with the rest looked up from reference TRBV11-3 and TRBJ2-7, is EAGVVQSPRYKIIEKKQPVAFWCNPISGHNTLYWYLQNLGQGPELLIRYENEEAVDDSQLPKDRFSAERLKGVDSTLKIQPAELGDSAVYLCASSLGLAGVSEQYFGPGTRLTVT.

This chain joins TRBV7-8 and TRBJ2-3; D may be TRBD1 (6 bases). V lost 2 bases and J 0 bases, leaving 12 bases between the germline ends. This CDR3 comprises 16 residues. CDR1 SGHVS and CDR2 FQNEAQ come from the germline V gene. The DNA for the CDR3 is TGTGCCAGCAGCTTACAAGGACAGTATAGCACAGATACGCAGTATTTT. Translation gives CASSLQGQYSTDTQYF.

The chain recombines TRBV4-1 with TRBJ2-7; possibly TRBD1 for D (5 bases). Germline CDR1 MGHRA, CDR2 YSYEKL. The CDR3 covers 18 residues. The V gene lost 2 bases and the J gene lost 4 bases, with 24 bases spanning the gap. The CDR3 loop reads CASSQYAPPGANPYEQYF. In DNA, the CDR3 is TGCGCCAGCAGCCAATACGCCCCGCCTGGGGCGAATCCTTACGAGCAGTACTTC.

The J gene is TRBJ2-5, the V gene TRBV2, with 9 bases that match TRBD2. Germline loops: CDR1 SNHLY, CDR2 FYNNEI. CDR3 length: 15 residues. Unmatched junction bases numbered 8, after V lost 4 bases and J lost 5 bases. The CDR3 DNA reads as TGTGCCAGCAGTGGTCGGCGGGGGGGCCTGGAGACCCAGTACTTC. Its protein is CASSGRRGGLETQYF.

This chain connects TRBV11-3 to TRBJ2-1; TRBD2 might be the D (6 bases). Germline assignment: CDR1 SGHNT and CDR2 YENEEA. Trimming cost V 5 bases and J 6 bases, with 29 bases left between them. The CDR3 loop spans 19 amino acids. The chain's CDR3 is CASSPGLGLKGHIGNEQFF. Here the CDR3 DNA reads TGTGCCAGCAGCCCGGGACTGGGACTCAAAGGGCACATTGGCAATGAGCAGTTCTTC.